The clone carrying this T cell receptor beta chain was found many times. RNA transcripts gave rise to amplified TCR beta CDR3 regions. The TCR CDR3 was amplified in a first-round RT-PCR using the HTBI primer set. Using its own MiXCR run on the multiplex PCR reads, TCRdb lists one record per CDR3 protein. The sample has some 600,000 distinct CDR3 sequences, around 14% seen once. This specimen belongs to a study of T cells in Graves' hyperthyroidism and ophthalmopathy. Sequenced sample: blood. The sequence was collected from a woman between 25 and 40 years old with Graves' hyperthyroidism that later progressed to Graves' ophthalmopathy.

Here the CDR3 reads CASSSDREYGYTF. CDR3 bases: TGTGCCAGCAGCTCCGACAGGGAATATGGCTACACCTTC. V gene TRBV11-3 combines with J gene TRBJ1-2, with TRBD1 identical over 7 bases. The length of the CDR3 is 13 residues. Germline-derived CDR1 and CDR2 are SGHNT and YENEEA. V was clipped by 4 bases and J by 5 bases; unmatched bases: 4.